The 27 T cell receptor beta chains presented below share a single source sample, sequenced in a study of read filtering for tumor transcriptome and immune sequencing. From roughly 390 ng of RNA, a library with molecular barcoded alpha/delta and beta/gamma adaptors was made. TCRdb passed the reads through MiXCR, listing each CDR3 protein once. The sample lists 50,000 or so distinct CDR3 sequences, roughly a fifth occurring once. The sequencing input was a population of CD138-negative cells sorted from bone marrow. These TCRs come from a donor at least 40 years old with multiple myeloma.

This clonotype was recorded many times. The CDR3: CSARDTNMAGGAFF. The CDR3 nucleotides read TGCAGTGCTAGAGATACGAATATGGCCGGTGGCGCTTTCTTT. The chain is built from TRBV20-1 and TRBJ1-1, with no clear D. The CDR3 sequence is 14 residues long. Trimming took off 0 bases at V and 11 bases at J, with 19 bases between the two ends. CDR1 is DFQATT, CDR2 SNEGSKA, per germline (reference sequence).

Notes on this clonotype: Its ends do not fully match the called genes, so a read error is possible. The CDR3 DNA reads TGTGCCAGCAGTCACGGGACAAGTGCTAACTATGGCTATACCTTC. It encodes CASSHGTSANYGYTF. This chain uses TRBV28 with TRBJ1-2, with D possibly matching TRBD1 (6 bases). The CDR3 covers 15 residues. Germline CDR1 reads MDHEN; CDR2 reads SYDVKM.

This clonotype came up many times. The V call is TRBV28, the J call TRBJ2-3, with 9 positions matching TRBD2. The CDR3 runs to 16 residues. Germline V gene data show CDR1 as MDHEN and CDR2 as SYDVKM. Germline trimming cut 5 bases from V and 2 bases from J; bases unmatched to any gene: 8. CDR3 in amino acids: CASSARVAGATDTQYF. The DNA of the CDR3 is TGTGCCAGCAGTGCCCGGGTAGCGGGGGCCACAGATACGCAGTATTTT.

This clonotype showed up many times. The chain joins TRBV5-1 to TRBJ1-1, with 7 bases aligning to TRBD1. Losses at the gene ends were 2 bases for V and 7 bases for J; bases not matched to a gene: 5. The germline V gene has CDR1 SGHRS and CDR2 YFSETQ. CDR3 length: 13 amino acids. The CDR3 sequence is CASSLQGYDEAFF. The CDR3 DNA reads TGCGCCAGCAGCTTACAGGGGTACGATGAAGCTTTCTTT.

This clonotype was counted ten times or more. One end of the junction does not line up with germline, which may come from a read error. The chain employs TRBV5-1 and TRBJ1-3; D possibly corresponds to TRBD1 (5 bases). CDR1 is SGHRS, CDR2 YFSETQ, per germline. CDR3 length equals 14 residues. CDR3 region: CASWDGVSGDTIYF. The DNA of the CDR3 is TGCGCCAGCTGGGACGGAGTATCTGGAGACACCATATATTTT.

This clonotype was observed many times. This chain's CDR3 is CASSQDSSTGELFF. The CDR3 DNA is TGTGCCAGTAGCCAGGACAGTAGTACCGGGGAGCTGTTTTTT. The J gene is TRBJ2-2, the V gene TRBV19, with a weak D call TRBD1 (6 bases). The CDR3 length is 14 residues. Germline V gives CDR1 LNHDA, CDR2 SQIVND (reference sequence). The V gene lost 6 bases and the J gene lost 5 bases, with 13 bases spanning the gap.

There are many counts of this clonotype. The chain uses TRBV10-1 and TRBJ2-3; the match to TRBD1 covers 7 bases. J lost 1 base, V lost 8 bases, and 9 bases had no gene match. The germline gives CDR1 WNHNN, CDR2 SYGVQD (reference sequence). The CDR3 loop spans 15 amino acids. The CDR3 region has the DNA TGCGCCAGCGCGCAGGGGGTACATGGCACAGATACGCAGTATTTT. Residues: CASAQGVHGTDTQYF.

The DNA of the CDR3 is TGCAGTGCTAACCCCAGGACAGGGTCGGTCACTGAAGCTTTCTTT. Protein product: CSANPRTGSVTEAFF. V and J are TRBV20-1 and TRBJ1-1, with TRBD1 identical over 8 bases. The germline gives CDR1 DFQATT, CDR2 SNEGSKA (reference sequence). The CDR3 consists of 15 residues. J lost 4 bases, V lost 4 bases, and 11 bases had no gene match.

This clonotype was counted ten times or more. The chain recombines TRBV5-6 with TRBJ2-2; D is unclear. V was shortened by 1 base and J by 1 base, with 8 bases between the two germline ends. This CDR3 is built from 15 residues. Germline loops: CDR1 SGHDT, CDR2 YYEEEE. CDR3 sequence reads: CASSLRGRNTGELFF. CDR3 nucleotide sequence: TGTGCCAGCAGCTTGCGAGGCCGGAACACCGGGGAGCTGTTTTTT.

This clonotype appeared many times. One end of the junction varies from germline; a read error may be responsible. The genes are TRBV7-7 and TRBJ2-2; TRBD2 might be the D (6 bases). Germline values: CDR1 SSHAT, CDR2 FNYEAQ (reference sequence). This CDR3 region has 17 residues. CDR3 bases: TGTGCTAGCAGCTTCTCCTCTGGCGGGGCGAACACCGGGGAGCTGTTTTTT. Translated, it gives CASSFSSGGANTGELFF.

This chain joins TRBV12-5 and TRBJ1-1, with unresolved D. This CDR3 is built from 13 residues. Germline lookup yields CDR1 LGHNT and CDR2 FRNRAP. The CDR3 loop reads CASCLAANTEAFF. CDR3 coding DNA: TGTGCCAGTTGTTTGGCAGCGAACACTGAAGCTTTCTTT.

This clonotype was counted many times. The CDR3 protein is CASSRVAPGADTQYF. As DNA, the CDR3 is TGTGCCAGCAGCCGGGTCGCCCCGGGGGCAGATACGCAGTATTTT. This chain joins TRBV11-2 and TRBJ2-3, with D possibly being TRBD2 (6 bases). Trimming shortened V by 5 bases and J by 4 bases, and 16 bases separated the two germline ends. Germline-derived CDR1 and CDR2 are SGHAT and FQNNGV. The CDR3 loop spans 15 amino acids.

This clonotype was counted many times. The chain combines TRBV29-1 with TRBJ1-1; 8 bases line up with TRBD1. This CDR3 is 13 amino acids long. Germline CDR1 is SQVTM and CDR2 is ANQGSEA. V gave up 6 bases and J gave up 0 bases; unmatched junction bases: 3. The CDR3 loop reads CSVRTGMNTEAFF. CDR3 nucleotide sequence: TGCAGCGTCCGGACAGGGATGAACACTGAAGCTTTCTTT.

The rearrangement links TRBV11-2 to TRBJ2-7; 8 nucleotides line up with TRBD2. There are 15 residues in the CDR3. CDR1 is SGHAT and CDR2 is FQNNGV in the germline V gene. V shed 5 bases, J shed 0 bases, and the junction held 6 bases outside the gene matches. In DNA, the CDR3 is TGTGCCAGCAGCCCACAACTAGCGGTCTCCTACGAGCAGTACTTC. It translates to CASSPQLAVSYEQYF.

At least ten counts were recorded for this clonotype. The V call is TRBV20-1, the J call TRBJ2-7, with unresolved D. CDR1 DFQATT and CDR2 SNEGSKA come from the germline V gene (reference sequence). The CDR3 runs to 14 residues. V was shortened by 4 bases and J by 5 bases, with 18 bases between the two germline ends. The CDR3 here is CSATKLVLADEQYF. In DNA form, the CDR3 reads TGCAGTGCTACCAAGTTGGTTTTGGCGGACGAGCAGTACTTC.

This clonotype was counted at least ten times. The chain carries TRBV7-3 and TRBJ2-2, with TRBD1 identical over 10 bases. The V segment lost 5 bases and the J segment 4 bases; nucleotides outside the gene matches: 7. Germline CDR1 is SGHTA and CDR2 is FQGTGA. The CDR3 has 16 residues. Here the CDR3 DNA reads TGTGCCAGCAGCACAACCGGGACAGGGGCCACCGGGGAGCTGTTTTTT. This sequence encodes CASSTTGTGATGELFF.

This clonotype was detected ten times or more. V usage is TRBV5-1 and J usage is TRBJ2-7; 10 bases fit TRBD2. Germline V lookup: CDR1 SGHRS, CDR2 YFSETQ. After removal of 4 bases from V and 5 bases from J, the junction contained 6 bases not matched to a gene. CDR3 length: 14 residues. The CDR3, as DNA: TGCGCCAGCAGCCCCGTAGCGGGAGGAAACGAGCAGTACTTC. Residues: CASSPVAGGNEQYF. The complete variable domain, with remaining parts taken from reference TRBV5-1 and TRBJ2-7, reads KAGVTQTPRYLIKTRGQQVTLSCSPISGHRSVSWYQQTPGQGLQFLFEYFSETQRNKGNFPGRFSGRQFSNSRSEMNVSTLELGDSALYLCASSPVAGGNEQYFGPGTRLTVT.

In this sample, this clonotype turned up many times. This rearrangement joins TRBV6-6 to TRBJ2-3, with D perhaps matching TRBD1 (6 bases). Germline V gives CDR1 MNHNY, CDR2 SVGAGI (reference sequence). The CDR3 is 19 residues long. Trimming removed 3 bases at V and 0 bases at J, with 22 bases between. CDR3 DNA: TGTGCCAGCAGTTATCACACTCTCGGGACAAAAGTTAGCACAGATACGCAGTATTTT. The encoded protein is CASSYHTLGTKVSTDTQYF.

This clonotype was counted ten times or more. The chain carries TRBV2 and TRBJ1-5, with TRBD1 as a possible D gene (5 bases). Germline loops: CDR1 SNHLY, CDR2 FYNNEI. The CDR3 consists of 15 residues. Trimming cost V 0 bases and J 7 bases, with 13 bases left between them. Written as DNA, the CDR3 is TGTGCCAGCAGTGAAGCGTCAGGGCAGACCCAGCCCCAGCATTTT. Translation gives CASSEASGQTQPQHF.

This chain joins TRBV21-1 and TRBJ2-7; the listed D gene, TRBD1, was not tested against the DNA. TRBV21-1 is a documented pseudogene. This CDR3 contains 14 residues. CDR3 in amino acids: CASSNRGRAYEQYF. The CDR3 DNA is TGTGCCAGTAGCAACAGGGGCCGGGCCTACGAGCAGTACTTC.

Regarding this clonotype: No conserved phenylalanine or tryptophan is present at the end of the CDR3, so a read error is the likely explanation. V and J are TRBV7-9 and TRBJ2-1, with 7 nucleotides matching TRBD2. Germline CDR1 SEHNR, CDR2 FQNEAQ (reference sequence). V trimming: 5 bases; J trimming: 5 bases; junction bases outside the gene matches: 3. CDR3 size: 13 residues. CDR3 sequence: CASSGTIDNEQFS. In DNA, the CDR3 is TGTGCCAGCAGCGGGACTATCGACAATGAGCAGTTCTCC.

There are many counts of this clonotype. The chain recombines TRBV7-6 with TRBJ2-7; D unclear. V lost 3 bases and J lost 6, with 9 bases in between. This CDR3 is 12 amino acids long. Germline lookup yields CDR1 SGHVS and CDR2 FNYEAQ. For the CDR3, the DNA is TGTGCCAGCAGCTTTTCGGCCCGCGAGCAGTACTTC. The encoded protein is CASSFSAREQYF.

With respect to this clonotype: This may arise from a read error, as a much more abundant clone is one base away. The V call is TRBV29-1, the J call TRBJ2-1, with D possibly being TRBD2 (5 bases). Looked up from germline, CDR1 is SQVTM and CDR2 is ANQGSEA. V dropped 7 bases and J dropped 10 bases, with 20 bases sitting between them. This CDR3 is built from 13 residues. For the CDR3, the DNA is TGCAGCGGAAGCAGCAGGAGCACGGGGGAGCAGTTCTTC. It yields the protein CSGSSRSTGEQFF.

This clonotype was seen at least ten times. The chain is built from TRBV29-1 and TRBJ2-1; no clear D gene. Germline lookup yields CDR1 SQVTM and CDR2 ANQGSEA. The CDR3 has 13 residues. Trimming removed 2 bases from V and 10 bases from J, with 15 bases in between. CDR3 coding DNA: TGCAGCGTTGAATGGCTGGTGGGTAACGAGCAGTTCTTC. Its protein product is CSVEWLVGNEQFF.

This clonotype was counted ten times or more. CDR3 DNA: TGTGCCAGCAGTTTAATGCGGGCAGATACGCAGTATTTT. It is translated as CASSLMRADTQYF. This chain joins TRBV12-3 or TRBV12-4 and TRBJ2-3; D may be TRBD2 (5 bases). The CDR3 has 13 residues. Between the trimmed V and J ends, which lost 2 bases and 4 bases, there was a span of 7 bases.

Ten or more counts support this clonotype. This chain's CDR3 is CASSHAGQGAGDTQYF. DNA for the CDR3: TGTGCCAGCAGTCACGCGGGGCAGGGGGCCGGAGATACGCAGTATTTT. The chain recombines TRBV11-2 with TRBJ2-3; 8 bases map to TRBD1. In germline, CDR1 is SGHAT, CDR2 FQNNGV. The CDR3 totals 16 residues. With 6 bases clipped from V and 5 bases from J, the junction kept 13 bases outside the gene matches.

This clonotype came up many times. CDR3 sequence (DNA): TGTGCCAGCCGGAGAGCTAGCGGGAGAGCAGATACGCAGTATTTT. Amino acid sequence: CASRRASGRADTQYF. V is TRBV2 and J is TRBJ2-3; 10 nucleotides agree with TRBD2. V lost 8 bases, J lost 4 bases, and 9 bases stayed unmatched. Germline lookup yields CDR1 SNHLY and CDR2 FYNNEI. CDR3 length equals 15 residues.